The 30 T cell receptor beta chains reported below all come from one sample, sequenced in a study of T cells in tumors after PD-1 blockade. Method: immunoSEQ multiplex PCR; TCRdb's copy keeps in-frame clones and lacks some. Found here are more than 40,000 clones, around 80% of them singletons; the top ten hold 7.5% to 9.5%. This specimen was PBMCs, taken before anti-PD-1 therapy. The receptor set was obtained from a human donor with advanced basal cell or squamous cell carcinoma (not recorded which).

The chain carries TRBV29-1 and TRBJ1-2; TRBD1 is a possible D gene (6 bases). V was cut by 4 bases and J by 2 bases, with 8 bases left in between. Germline-derived CDR1 and CDR2 are SQVTM and ANQGSEA. The CDR3 is 12 residues long. CDR3 in amino acids: CSVVQGNYGYTF. The CDR3, as DNA: TGCAGCGTTGTGCAGGGGAACTATGGCTACACCTTC.

V is TRBV29-1 and J is TRBJ2-5; 7 positions agree with TRBD1. Germline V gives CDR1 SQVTM, CDR2 ANQGSEA. The J segment lost 4 bases and the V segment lost 7 bases, leaving 6 bases of the junction unmatched. The CDR3 spans 12 residues. CDR3 nucleotide sequence: TGCAGCGCCCCCGACAGGGCAGAGACCCAGTACTTC. The encoded protein is CSAPDRAETQYF.

This clone was detected only a few times. The CDR3 bases are TGTGCCAGCTCACCATACGGAGATCCTGGGGCCAACGTCCTGACTTTC. It encodes CASSPYGDPGANVLTF. The rearrangement joins TRBV18 to TRBJ2-6; no firm D call. The CDR3 consists of 16 residues. CDR1 is KGHSH, CDR2 LQKENI, per germline. Trimming pared 2 bases from V and 2 bases from J, leaving 10 bases between.

The chain carries TRBV2 and TRBJ1-1; D not certain. This CDR3 region has 12 residues. Germline assignment: CDR1 SNHLY and CDR2 FYNNEI. Trimming shortened V by 3 bases and J by 7 bases, and 9 bases separated the two germline ends. The CDR3 sequence is CASSEAENEAFF. CDR3 DNA: TGTGCCAGCAGTGAGGCTGAGAATGAAGCTTTCTTT.

The chain uses TRBV7-2 and TRBJ2-2; TRBD1 is a possible D gene (5 bases). Trimming pared 4 bases from V and 4 bases from J, leaving 16 bases between. This CDR3 contains 16 residues. Germline V gene data show CDR1 as SGHTA and CDR2 as FQGNSA. The CDR3 DNA follows: TGTGCCAGCAGCTCCCCCGTTTCAGGGCTCACCGGGGAGCTGTTTTTT. It codes for CASSSPVSGLTGELFF.

V usage is TRBV5-5 and J usage is TRBJ2-7; TRBD2 matches 10 bases. This CDR3 has 14 amino acids. J was trimmed by 5 bases and V by 4 bases; bases with no gene match: 6. CDR1 is SGHKS and CDR2 is YYEKEE in the germline V gene (reference sequence). CDR3 coding DNA: TGTGCCAGCAGCCTCCCCGGACTAGCGGACGAGCAGTACTTC. Translation: CASSLPGLADEQYF.

V and J are TRBV11-1 and TRBJ1-1; D is unresolved. Trimming left V 4 bases short and J 3 bases short, with 12 bases between. The CDR3 consists of 14 residues. Germline loops: CDR1 SGHAT, CDR2 FQDESV (reference sequence). CDR3: CASSWWGSDTEAFF. The DNA for the CDR3 is TGTGCCAGCAGCTGGTGGGGATCCGACACTGAAGCTTTCTTT. The full variable domain, completed using reference TRBV11-1 and TRBJ1-1, is EAEVAQSPRYKITEKSQAVAFWCDPISGHATLYWYRQILGQGPELLVQFQDESVVDDSQLPKDRFSAERLKGVDSTLKIQPAELGDSAMYLCASSWWGSDTEAFFGQGTRLTVV.

The chain recombines TRBV5-5 with TRBJ1-5, with D uncertain. Between the trimmed V and J ends, which lost 1 base and 1 base, there was a span of 9 bases. CDR1 is SGHKS, CDR2 YYEKEE, per germline (reference sequence). The CDR3 is 15 amino acids. The CDR3 loop is CASSLLASSNQPQHF. CDR3 DNA sequence: TGTGCCAGCAGCTTGTTGGCGAGCAGCAATCAGCCCCAGCATTTT.

This clone occurred a few times. Written as DNA, the CDR3 is TGTGCCAGCAGCTTACTGTACAGCGGGTCGAACACTGAAGCTTTCTTT. Translated, it gives CASSLLYSGSNTEAFF. The rearrangement uses TRBV7-2 and TRBJ1-1; the D is unclear. V was shortened by 2 bases and J by 1 base, with 14 bases between the two germline ends. CDR3 size: 16 residues. Germline assignment: CDR1 SGHTA and CDR2 FQGNSA.

The chain couples TRBV5-1 to TRBJ1-5; 8 bases agree with TRBD1. Germline CDR1 and CDR2: SGHRS and YFSETQ. This CDR3 has 15 amino acids. The trim removed 0 bases at V and 6 bases at J, leaving 5 bases unmatched. The CDR3 DNA reads TGCGCCAGCAGCTTGGGGACAGGGAATCTTCAGCCCCAGCATTTT. This encodes CASSLGTGNLQPQHF. Using reference TRBV5-1 and TRBJ1-5 for the parts outside the CDR3, the full variable domain is KAGVTQTPRYLIKTRGQQVTLSCSPISGHRSVSWYQQTPGQGLQFLFEYFSETQRNKGNFPGRFSGRQFSNSRSEMNVSTLELGDSALYLCASSLGTGNLQPQHFGDGTRLSIL.

CDR3 bases: TGTGCCAGCACTTACCAGGGCGGGAGGGTTTTTACGCAGTATTTT. Translation: CASTYQGGRVFTQYF. The chain is built from TRBV28 and TRBJ2-3; 9 bases agree with TRBD2. V lost 7 bases and J lost 8; bases outside the gene matches: 13. The germline V gene has CDR1 MDHEN and CDR2 SYDVKM. The CDR3 contains 15 residues.

The chain uses TRBV7-9 and TRBJ2-3; D is undetermined. This CDR3 contains 12 residues. Trimming cost V 11 bases and J 0 bases, with 9 bases left between them. CDR1 is SEHNR, CDR2 FQNEAQ, per germline (reference sequence). The CDR3 here is CAGQASTDTQYF. The CDR3 nucleotides are TGTGCCGGGCAGGCTAGCACAGATACGCAGTATTTT.

The chain couples TRBV6-6 to TRBJ1-4; 9 nucleotides match TRBD1. The CDR3 is made up of 15 amino acids. The germline gives CDR1 MNHNY, CDR2 SVGAGI (reference sequence). Trimming took 0 bases from V and 6 from J; bases not matched to a gene: 2. The chain's CDR3 is CASSYSQGADEKLFF. The CDR3, as DNA: TGTGCCAGCAGTTACTCACAGGGGGCGGATGAAAAACTGTTTTTT.

The gene calls are TRBV19 and TRBJ2-6, with unresolved D. Trimming removed 5 bases from V and 2 bases from J, with 7 bases in between. CDR1 is LNHDA and CDR2 is SQIVND in the germline V gene (reference sequence). CDR3 length: 14 amino acids. The CDR3 nucleotides read TGTGCCAGTAGTCCCCCCCCTGGGGCCAACGTCCTGACTTTC. This encodes CASSPPPGANVLTF.

The chain's CDR3 is CASRFQGNTEAFF. The DNA of the CDR3 is TGTGCCAGCAGATTTCAGGGCAACACTGAAGCTTTCTTT. V usage is TRBV27 and J usage is TRBJ1-1; the D gene is possibly TRBD1 (5 bases). The V gene's germline CDR1 is MNHEY and CDR2 SMNVEV (reference sequence). The CDR3 consists of 13 residues. V was trimmed by 6 bases and J by 2 bases, leaving 10 bases between them.

J is TRBJ1-1 and V is TRBV2, with D tentatively TRBD1 (5 bases). The V gene lost 1 base and the J gene lost 0 bases, with 15 bases spanning the gap. CDR1 is SNHLY and CDR2 is FYNNEI in the germline V gene. The CDR3 is 17 amino acids. This CDR3 reads CASSEDRGGPMNTEAFF. The DNA of the CDR3 is TGTGCCAGCAGTGAAGATAGGGGAGGACCCATGAACACTGAAGCTTTCTTT. The entire variable domain, with the rest obtained from reference TRBV2 and TRBJ1-1, is as follows: EPEVTQTPSHQVTQMGQEVILRCVPISNHLYFYWYRQILGQKVEFLVSFYNNEISEKSEIFDDQFSVERPDGSNFTLKIRSTKLEDSAMYFCASSEDRGGPMNTEAFFGQGTRLTVV.

The chain uses TRBV21-1 and TRBJ1-5; the D segment call TRBD1 is taken from the table without a DNA check. TRBV21-1 is described as a pseudogene. The CDR3 is made up of 13 amino acids. The CDR3, as DNA: TGTGCCAGCTCAGGGGGACGGTCTCAGCCCCAGCATTTT. Amino acids: CASSGGRSQPQHF.

This chain connects TRBV6-6 to TRBJ1-2; TRBD1 agrees at 10 bases. CDR1 and CDR2 (germline): MNHNY, SVGAGI (reference sequence). The CDR3 consists of 17 residues. V gave up 5 bases and J gave up 1 base; unmatched junction bases: 10. Here the CDR3 reads CASSPEGTGEYNYGYTF. For the CDR3, the DNA is TGTGCCAGCAGTCCAGAGGGGACAGGGGAATATAACTATGGCTACACCTTC.

The chain links TRBV27 to TRBJ1-1; no reliable D call. The length of the CDR3 is 15 residues. V shed 8 bases and J shed 0 bases, with 16 bases lying between them. Germline CDR1 reads MNHEY; CDR2 reads SMNVEV (reference sequence). The CDR3 DNA sequence: TGTGCCAGCGCAGTCGGGGTGCCTATGAACACTGAAGCTTTCTTT. It yields the protein CASAVGVPMNTEAFF.

The chain joins TRBV5-1 to TRBJ2-7; D is possibly TRBD1 (7 bases). Germline CDR1 is SGHRS and CDR2 is YFSETQ. This CDR3 region has 15 residues. Between the trimmed V and J ends, which lost 4 bases and 3 bases, there was a span of 17 bases. CDR3 in DNA: TGCGCCAGCAGCCCAACAGGGGCCGGGGGCTACGAGCAGTACTTC. It specifies CASSPTGAGGYEQYF. Full variable domain (outside the CDR3, taken from reference TRBV5-1 and TRBJ2-7): KAGVTQTPRYLIKTRGQQVTLSCSPISGHRSVSWYQQTPGQGLQFLFEYFSETQRNKGNFPGRFSGRQFSNSRSEMNVSTLELGDSALYLCASSPTGAGGYEQYFGPGTRLTVT.

This clone has just one count. The rearrangement links TRBV5-5 to TRBJ1-5; TRBD1 agrees at 8 bases. The CDR3 has 13 residues. The V gene end was trimmed by 3 bases and the J gene end by 5 bases; junction bases not matched to a gene: 1. Germline CDR1 reads SGHKS; CDR2 reads YYEKEE (reference sequence). CDR3 nucleotide sequence: TGTGCCAGCAGCTCGACAGGGGATCAGCCCCAGCATTTT. Amino acids: CASSSTGDQPQHF. Drawing the rest from reference TRBV5-5 and TRBJ1-5, the complete variable domain is DAGVTQSPTHLIKTRGQQVTLRCSPISGHKSVSWYQQVLGQGPQFIFQYYEKEERGRGNFPDRFSARQFPNYSSELNVNALLLGDSALYLCASSSTGDQPQHFGDGTRLSIL.

This clone was seen just once. This chain joins TRBV18 and TRBJ1-2, with D possibly being TRBD1 (5 bases). Per germline, CDR1 KGHSH and CDR2 LQKENI. CDR3 length: 14 residues. Trimming took 2 bases from V and 2 from J, leaving 9 bases between them. CDR3 nucleotide sequence: TGTGCCAGCTCACCAAACTCAGGGAACTATGGCTACACCTTC. Protein product: CASSPNSGNYGYTF.

The chain carries TRBV28 and TRBJ2-1; a weak D match, TRBD1 (6 bases). V was trimmed by 5 bases and J by 0 bases, leaving 17 bases between them. The CDR3 length is 17 residues. Germline lookup yields CDR1 MDHEN and CDR2 SYDVKM. The CDR3 coding sequence is TGTGCCAGCAGTAATCCAGGTCTAGGGGGCTCCTACAATGAGCAGTTCTTC. Its translation: CASSNPGLGGSYNEQFF.

This clone has only a few counts. The chain combines TRBV3-1 (or the pseudogene TRBV3-2) with TRBJ2-7; 9 positions match TRBD1. J gave up 4 bases and V 3 bases, and 4 bases lay outside the gene matches. This CDR3 region has 14 residues. CDR1 and CDR2 (germline): LGHDT, YNNKEL (reference sequence). The CDR3, as DNA: TGTGCCAGCAGCCATCGGGACAGGGTGTACGAGCAGTACTTC. Translation: CASSHRDRVYEQYF.

The gene calls are TRBV7-9 and TRBJ1-1, with 7 positions matching TRBD1. The CDR3 spans 12 residues. In germline, CDR1 is SEHNR, CDR2 FQNEAQ (reference sequence). Trimming took 0 bases from V and 11 from J; bases not matched to a gene: 3. The DNA for the CDR3 is TGTGCCAGCAGCTTAGCGCAGGGGGAGGCTTTCTTT. Protein: CASSLAQGEAFF.

The J gene is TRBJ2-7, the V gene TRBV6-4, with a weak D call TRBD1 (5 bases). The CDR3 is 13 amino acids. Trimming took 6 bases from V and 4 from J, leaving 13 bases between them. Germline CDR1 reads MRHNA; CDR2 reads SNTAGT. The CDR3 reads CASSRVSGYEQYF. The CDR3 DNA sequence: TGTGCCAGCAGCAGGGTTAGTGGGTACGAGCAGTACTTC.

The V gene is TRBV27, the J gene TRBJ2-1; TRBD1 agrees at 9 bases. The CDR3 sequence is 16 residues long. J was trimmed by 7 bases and V by 1 base; bases with no gene match: 8. The germline gives CDR1 MNHEY, CDR2 SMNVEV (reference sequence). CDR3 amino acids: CASSLWVGQGLNEQFF. The CDR3, as DNA: TGTGCCAGCAGTTTATGGGTGGGACAGGGTTTAAATGAGCAGTTCTTC.

The chain recombines TRBV27 with TRBJ1-5, with a weak D call TRBD1 (5 bases). CDR1 is MNHEY, CDR2 SMNVEV, per germline (reference sequence). Trimming left V 4 bases short and J 9 bases short, with 13 bases between. CDR3 length equals 13 residues. CDR3 DNA sequence: TGTGCCAGCAGTTGGGGAGGGGACGGGCCCCAGCATTTT. As protein: CASSWGGDGPQHF.

CDR3 nucleotides: TGTGCCAGCAGCGGGGGACAGACCTACGAGCAGTACTTC. Translation: CASSGGQTYEQYF. The chain employs TRBV9 and TRBJ2-7; 7 bases fit TRBD1. With V trimmed by 3 bases and J by 2 bases, 2 bases remained unmatched. Germline CDR1 is SGDLS and CDR2 is YYNGEE. CDR3 length: 13 residues.

This chain connects TRBV11-3 to TRBJ2-6, with D perhaps matching TRBD1 (6 bases). The V end lost 4 bases, the J end lost 0 bases, and 7 bases lay between the germline ends. This CDR3 spans 15 amino acids. Germline V lookup: CDR1 SGHNT, CDR2 YENEEA. The CDR3 nucleotides read TGTGCCAGCAGCTCGACAGGCTCTGGGGCCAACGTCCTGACTTTC. Translated, it gives CASSSTGSGANVLTF.